The clone carrying this T cell receptor beta chain was seen repeatedly, ten times or more. The use of genomic DNA as template underpinned the TCR beta VDJ and CDR3 profiling. One entry per CDR3 protein, called by TCRdb with MiXCR from the reads. The sample lists hundreds of thousands of distinct CDR3 sequences, over 25% seen once, with around 0.82% in the top ten. Germline CDR1 is SQVTM and CDR2 is ANQGSEA. Trimming at V came to 7 bases and at J to 2 bases, leaving 5 bases not matched to a gene. The CDR3 consists of 15 residues. CD8+CD57+ cell expansion had been shown by flow cytometry in patients chosen for sequencing. Patients were untreated when blood was sampled. These data come from a study of CD8+CD57+ T cells in acquired aplastic anemia.

This TCR was sampled from a human donor with aplastic anemia. The chain links TRBV29-1 to TRBJ2-2; 12 bases align to TRBD2. The material sequenced was sorted CD4+, CD8+, or CD8+CD57+ T cells (not recorded which) from PBMCs. The chain's CDR3 is CSALTSGGNTGELFF. In DNA form, the CDR3 reads TGCAGCGCCCTGACTAGCGGGGGAAACACCGGGGAGCTGTTTTTT.